This T cell receptor beta chain stems from a study of identifying expanded T cells in peripheral blood. The study, taken as a whole, reports: Technical replicates showed roughly 1.2 changed clones; roughly two weeks about 16; four weeks 19.

Assay: immunoSEQ multiplex PCR; the TCRdb copy retains only in-frame clones and omits some. Of some 95,000 clones in the sample, around 88% were seen once. CDR3 length equals 15 residues. Germline V gene lookup returns CDR1 SEHNR and CDR2 FQNEAQ (reference sequence). With regard to this clone: The antigen remains unidentified.

Sequencing used blood. The rearrangement links TRBV7-9 to TRBJ2-5; D remains unclear. The last part of the DNA fits TRBJ2-7 better; the J call may be wrong. This receptor was obtained from a person between 18 and 69 years old in good health. DNA of the CDR3: TGTGCCAGCAGCTCCCGGGCCGATGGGAACTACGAGCAGTACTTC. Protein: CASSSRADGNYEQYF.